These T cell receptor beta chains were read from a single sample in a study of monozygotic twins with inflammatory bowel disease. Following a re-call of the 5' RACE reads, TCRdb has one entry per CDR3 protein and lacks DNA. This table lists under 200,000 distinct CDR3 sequences. The sample consisted of blood. The receptors come from a human donor with ulcerative colitis or Crohn's disease, or a healthy co-twin of an affected twin (not recorded which). Both conserved end residues are part of each CDR3.

v_call	j_call	cdr3_aa
TRBV12-3/TRBV12-4	TRBJ2-7	CASSLGGGFYEQYF
TRBV6-5	TRBJ2-7	CASSYSRQGSLYEQYF
TRBV5-1	TRBJ2-2	CASSLAGTSRGGELFF
TRBV4-2	TRBJ2-3	CASSQETSTHPTQYF
TRBV2	TRBJ1-5	CASRGTGEVHRNQPQHF
TRBV28	TRBJ2-2	CASRPGGNTGELFF
TRBV5-1	TRBJ2-1	CASSQGDFHNEQFF
TRBV20-1	TRBJ1-1	CSARQDREEAAFF
TRBV18	TRBJ1-5	CASSPSGNQPQHF
TRBV5-1	TRBJ1-1	CASSLGQENTEAFF
TRBV11-1	TRBJ2-7	CASSPHGTSGSATLYEQYF
TRBV28	TRBJ1-3	CASSFPGGINTIYF
TRBV20-1	TRBJ2-3	CSARGFSGRAADTQYF
TRBV7-9	TRBJ2-1	CASSSPSGGAVSEQFF
TRBV7-9	TRBJ1-5	CASSSQDSPNQPQHF
TRBV12-3/TRBV12-4	TRBJ1-5	CASRQGGRGIRGNQPQHF
TRBV9	TRBJ2-3	CASSIDLSTDTQYF
TRBV6-4	TRBJ1-6	CASPQRGGRGSYNSPLHF